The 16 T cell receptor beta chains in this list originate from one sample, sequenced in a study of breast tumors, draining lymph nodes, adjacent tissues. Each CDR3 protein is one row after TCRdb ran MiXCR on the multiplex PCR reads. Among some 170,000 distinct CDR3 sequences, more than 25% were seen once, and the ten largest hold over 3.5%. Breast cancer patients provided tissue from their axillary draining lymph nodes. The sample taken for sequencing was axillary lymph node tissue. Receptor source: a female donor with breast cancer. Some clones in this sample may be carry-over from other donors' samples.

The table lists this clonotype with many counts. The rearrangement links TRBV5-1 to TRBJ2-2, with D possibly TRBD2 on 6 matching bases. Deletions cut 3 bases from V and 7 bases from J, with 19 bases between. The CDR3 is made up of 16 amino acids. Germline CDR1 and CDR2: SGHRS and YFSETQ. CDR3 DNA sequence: TGCGCCAGCAGCTCCATGGGTCGCGGGGCGGGCGGGGAGCTGTTTTTT. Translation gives CASSSMGRGAGGELFF.

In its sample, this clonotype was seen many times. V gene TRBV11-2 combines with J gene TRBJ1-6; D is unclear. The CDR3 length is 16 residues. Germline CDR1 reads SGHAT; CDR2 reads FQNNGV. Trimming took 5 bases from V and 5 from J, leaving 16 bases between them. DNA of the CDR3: TGTGCCAGCAGCCATACCATGGTTTCACATAATTCACCCCTCCACTTT. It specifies CASSHTMVSHNSPLHF.

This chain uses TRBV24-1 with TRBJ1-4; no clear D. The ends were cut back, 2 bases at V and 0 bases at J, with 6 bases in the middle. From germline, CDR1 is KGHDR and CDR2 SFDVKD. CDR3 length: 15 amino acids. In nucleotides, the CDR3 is TGTGCCACCAGTGATTCGGGGACAACTAATGAAAAACTGTTTTTT. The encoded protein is CATSDSGTTNEKLFF.

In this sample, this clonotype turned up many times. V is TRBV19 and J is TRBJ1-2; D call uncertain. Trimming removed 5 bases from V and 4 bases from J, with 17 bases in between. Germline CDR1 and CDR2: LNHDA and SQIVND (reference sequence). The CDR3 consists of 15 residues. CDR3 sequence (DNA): TGTGCCAGTAGTGTGAATGGACTGGCTCTCTATGGCTACACCTTC. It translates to CASSVNGLALYGYTF.

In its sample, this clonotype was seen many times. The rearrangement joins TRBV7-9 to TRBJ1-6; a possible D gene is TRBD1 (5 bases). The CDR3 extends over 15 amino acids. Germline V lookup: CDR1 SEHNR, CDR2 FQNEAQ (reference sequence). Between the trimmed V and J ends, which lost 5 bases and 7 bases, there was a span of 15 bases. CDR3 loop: CASSPLGQENSPLHF. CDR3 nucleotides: TGTGCCAGCAGCCCACTGGGGCAGGAGAATTCACCCCTCCACTTT.

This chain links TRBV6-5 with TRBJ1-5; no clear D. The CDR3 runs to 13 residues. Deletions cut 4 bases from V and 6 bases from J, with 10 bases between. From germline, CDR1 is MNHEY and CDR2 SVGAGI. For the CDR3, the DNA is TGTGCCAGCAGTTCTCGGCGAACTCAGCCCCAGCATTTT. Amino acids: CASSSRRTQPQHF.

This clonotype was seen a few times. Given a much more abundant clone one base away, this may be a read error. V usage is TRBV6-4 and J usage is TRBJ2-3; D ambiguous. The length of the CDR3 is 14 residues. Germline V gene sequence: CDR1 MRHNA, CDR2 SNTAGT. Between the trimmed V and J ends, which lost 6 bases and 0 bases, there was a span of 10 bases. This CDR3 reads CASRRGASTDTQYF. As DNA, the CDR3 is TGTGCCAGCAGACGCGGTGCTAGCACAGATACGCAGTATTTT.

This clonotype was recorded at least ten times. The CDR3 loop is CATSDPGGGPSSYEQYF. Written as DNA, the CDR3 is TGTGCCACCAGTGACCCGGGGGGGGGGCCCTCGAGCTACGAGCAGTACTTC. The V call is TRBV24-1, the J call TRBJ2-7; 8 bases are shared with TRBD2. This CDR3 spans 17 amino acids. Per the germline V gene, CDR1 is KGHDR and CDR2 is SFDVKD. The V segment lost 4 bases and the J segment 3 bases; nucleotides outside the gene matches: 13.

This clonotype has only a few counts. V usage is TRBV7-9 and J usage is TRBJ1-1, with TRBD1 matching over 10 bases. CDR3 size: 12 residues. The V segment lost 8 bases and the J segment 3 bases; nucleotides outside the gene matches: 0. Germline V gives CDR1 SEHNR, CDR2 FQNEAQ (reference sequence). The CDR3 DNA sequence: TGTGCCAGCGGGACAGGGGACACTGAAGCTTTCTTT. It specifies CASGTGDTEAFF.

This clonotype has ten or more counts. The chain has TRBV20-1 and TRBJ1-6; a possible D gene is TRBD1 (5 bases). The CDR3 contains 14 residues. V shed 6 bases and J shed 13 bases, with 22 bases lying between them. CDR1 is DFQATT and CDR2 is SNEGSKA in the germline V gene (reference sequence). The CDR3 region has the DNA TGCAGTGCCTCCGGGACCGATGTTACGGAGCCCCTCCACTTT. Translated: CSASGTDVTEPLHF.

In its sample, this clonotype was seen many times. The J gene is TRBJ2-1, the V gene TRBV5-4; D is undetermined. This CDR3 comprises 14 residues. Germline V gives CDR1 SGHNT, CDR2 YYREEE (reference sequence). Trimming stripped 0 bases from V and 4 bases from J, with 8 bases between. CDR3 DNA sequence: TGTGCCAGCAGCTTGGGTGGGGTTTACAATGAGCAGTTCTTC. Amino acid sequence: CASSLGGVYNEQFF.

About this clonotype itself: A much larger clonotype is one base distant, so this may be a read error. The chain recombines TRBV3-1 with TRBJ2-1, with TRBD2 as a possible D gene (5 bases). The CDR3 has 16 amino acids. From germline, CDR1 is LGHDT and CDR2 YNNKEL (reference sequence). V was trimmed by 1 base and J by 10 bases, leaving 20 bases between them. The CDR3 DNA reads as TGTGCCAGCAGCCAAGTTCTGGACCTTCTCGGAGGAGAGCAGTTCTTC. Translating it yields CASSQVLDLLGGEQFF.

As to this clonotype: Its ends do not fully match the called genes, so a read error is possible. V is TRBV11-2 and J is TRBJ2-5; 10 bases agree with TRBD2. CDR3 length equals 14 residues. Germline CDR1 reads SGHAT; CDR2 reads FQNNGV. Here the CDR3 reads CASSLESSGGTQYF. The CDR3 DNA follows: TGTGCCAGCAGCCTAGAATCTAGCGGGGGGACCCAGTACTTC.

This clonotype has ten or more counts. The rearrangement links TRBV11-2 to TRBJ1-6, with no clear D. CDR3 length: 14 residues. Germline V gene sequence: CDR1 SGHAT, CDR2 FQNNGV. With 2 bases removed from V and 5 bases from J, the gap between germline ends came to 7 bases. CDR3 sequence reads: CASSLPRDNSPLHF. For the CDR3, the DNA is TGTGCCAGCAGCTTACCCAGAGATAATTCACCCCTCCACTTT.

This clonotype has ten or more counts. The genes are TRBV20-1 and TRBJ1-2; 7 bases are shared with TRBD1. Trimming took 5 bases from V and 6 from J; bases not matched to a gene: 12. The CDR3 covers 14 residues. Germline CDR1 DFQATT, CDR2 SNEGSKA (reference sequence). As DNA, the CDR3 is TGCAGTGCTCAACTTAAGGGGGCGGGAGATGGCTACACCTTC. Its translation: CSAQLKGAGDGYTF.

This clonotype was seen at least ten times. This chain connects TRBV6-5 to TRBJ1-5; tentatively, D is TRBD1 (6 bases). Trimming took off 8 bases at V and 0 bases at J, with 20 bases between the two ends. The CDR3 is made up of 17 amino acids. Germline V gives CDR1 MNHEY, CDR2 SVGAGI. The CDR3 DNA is TGTGCCAGCGGTGACAGGAGGTCTGCTTATAGCAATCAGCCCCAGCATTTT. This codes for CASGDRRSAYSNQPQHF.